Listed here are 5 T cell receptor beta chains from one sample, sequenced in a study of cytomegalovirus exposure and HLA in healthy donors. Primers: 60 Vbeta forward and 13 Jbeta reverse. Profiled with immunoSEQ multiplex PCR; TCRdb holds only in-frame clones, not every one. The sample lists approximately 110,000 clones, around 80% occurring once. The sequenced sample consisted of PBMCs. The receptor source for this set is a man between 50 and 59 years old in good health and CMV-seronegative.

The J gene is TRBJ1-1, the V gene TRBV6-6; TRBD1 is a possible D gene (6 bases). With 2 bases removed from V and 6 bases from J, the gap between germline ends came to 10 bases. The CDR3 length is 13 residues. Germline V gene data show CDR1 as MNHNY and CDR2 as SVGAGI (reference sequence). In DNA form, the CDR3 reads TGTGCCAGCAGTTACGCAGGGGTACCTGAAGCTTTCTTT. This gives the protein CASSYAGVPEAFF.

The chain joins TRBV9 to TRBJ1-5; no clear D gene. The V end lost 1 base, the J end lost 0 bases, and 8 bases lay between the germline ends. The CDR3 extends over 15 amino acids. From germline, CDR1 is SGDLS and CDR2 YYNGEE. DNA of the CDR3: TGTGCCAGCAGCGTATCAAGCCTTAGCAATCAGCCCCAGCATTTT. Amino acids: CASSVSSLSNQPQHF. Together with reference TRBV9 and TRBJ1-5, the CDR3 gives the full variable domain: DSGVTQTPKHLITATGQRVTLRCSPRSGDLSVYWYQQSLDQGLQFLIQYYNGEERAKGNILERFSAQQFPDLHSELNLSSLELGDSALYFCASSVSSLSNQPQHFGDGTRLSIL.

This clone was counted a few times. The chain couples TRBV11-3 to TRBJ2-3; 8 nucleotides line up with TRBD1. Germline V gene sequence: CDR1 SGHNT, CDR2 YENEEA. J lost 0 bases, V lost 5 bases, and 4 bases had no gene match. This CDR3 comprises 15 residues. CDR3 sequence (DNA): TGTGCCAGCAGCAGAGGACAGGGTAGCACAGATACGCAGTATTTT. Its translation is CASSRGQGSTDTQYF.

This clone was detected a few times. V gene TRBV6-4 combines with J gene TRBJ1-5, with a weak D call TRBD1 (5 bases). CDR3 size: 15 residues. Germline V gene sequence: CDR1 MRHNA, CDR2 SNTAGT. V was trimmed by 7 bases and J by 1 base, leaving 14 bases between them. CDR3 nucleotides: TGTGCCAGCACCAGAGGGGAGGGAAGCAATCAGCCCCAGCATTTT. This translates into CASTRGEGSNQPQHF.

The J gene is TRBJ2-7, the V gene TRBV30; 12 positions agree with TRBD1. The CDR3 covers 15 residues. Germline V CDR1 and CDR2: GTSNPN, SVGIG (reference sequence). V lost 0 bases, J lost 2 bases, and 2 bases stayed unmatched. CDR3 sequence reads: CAWSVRDRGPYEQYF. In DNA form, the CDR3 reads TGTGCCTGGAGTGTACGGGACAGGGGGCCCTACGAGCAGTACTTC.